The clone carrying this T cell receptor (beta chain) was found a few times. Its target is not known. Cyclophosphamide on days +3 and +4 followed busulfan-fludarabine conditioning and a marrow graft. Libraries were prepared by immunoSEQ multiplex PCR; TCRdb keeps only in-frame clonotypes and omits some of them. This repertoire lists approximately 8,400 clones without singletons; less than 25% sits in the top ten. The germline CDR1 and CDR2 sequences are SGHNT and YENEEA. This CDR3 has 13 amino acids. Trimming left V 4 bases short and J 7 bases short, with 10 bases between. The source of the sample is a study of T cells after posttransplantation cyclophosphamide. Points from the study as a whole: Later blood repertoires were often dominated by clones from the donor CD8+ memory compartment. Recipient CMV seropositivity and CMV reactivation strongly tracked TRB clonality. TRB overlap between skin or GI tissue T cells and blood was limited.

This sequence joins TRBV11-3 and TRBJ2-2, with D tentatively TRBD1 (5 bases). This sample comprised PBMCs, obtained nearly 95 days after allogeneic stem cell transplant with posttransplant cyclophosphamide. This sequence was found in a female patient over 55 who received an allogeneic stem cell transplant from an unrelated donor, was CMV-positive, and had acute GVHD only. The graft donor may account for some of the T cells. CDR3 coding DNA: TGTGCCAGCAGCTACGGACACCTCGGGGAGCTGTTTTTT. Translation gives CASSYGHLGELFF.